This T cell receptor beta chain was profiled in a study of radiotherapy plus CTLA-4 blockade in lung cancer. About the research overall: Across the patients, objective responses occurred in about 19%, and disease control in 31%.

Notes on this clone: What it binds is unknown.

In chemo-refractory metastatic non-small-cell lung cancer, patients got ipilimumab CTLA-4 blockade together with focal radiation. General study results and limits: Following radiotherapy plus ipilimumab, tumor-derived TCR clones expanded in the blood. Early blood T cell clone dynamics, with interferon-beta, were reported to best predict response.

Sequencing was performed with immunoSEQ multiplex PCR; in TCRdb, only in-frame clones are kept and a portion is missing. There are around 65,000 clones in the sample; about 72% occur only once, and 3.5% to 4.5% lies in the top ten. The starting material was peripheral blood, obtained from a patient treated with radiotherapy plus ipilimumab. The receptor's source is a human donor with non-small cell lung cancer who had a complete response to radiotherapy plus ipilimumab.

The CDR3 nucleotides are TGTGCCAGCAGCTCTGGACACGAACCCTACGAGCAGTACTTC. It specifies CASSSGHEPYEQYF. The chain has TRBV7-9 and TRBJ2-7; TRBD1 is a possible D gene (5 bases). CDR1 and CDR2 from the germline V gene are SEHNR and FQNEAQ (reference sequence). Trimming stripped 4 bases from V and 2 bases from J, with 12 bases between. The CDR3 has 14 amino acids. Filled out from reference TRBV7-9 and TRBJ2-7, the complete variable domain reads DTGVSQNPRHKITKRGQNVTFRCDPISEHNRLYWYRQTLGQGPEFLTYFQNEAQLEKSRLLSDRFSAERPKGSFSTLEIQRTEQGDSAMYLCASSSGHEPYEQYFGPGTRLTVT.